This T cell receptor beta chain was sequenced in a study of blood T cell repertoires in COVID-19. Germline-derived CDR1 and CDR2 are SGDLS and YYNGEE. The CDR3 totals 15 residues. V lost 0 bases to trimming and J lost 5 bases; unmatched junction nucleotides: 4. Study members were between about 18 and 95 years old and lived in some 26 US regions. In assigning cohorts, the study relied on participant-reported clinical history. TCRdb keeps only in-frame clones here, not all; method: immunoSEQ multiplex PCR. The data contain approximately 240,000 clones, about nine tenths of them seen just once; the ten biggest clones take up more than 5%.

The sequence was collected from a young woman with acute COVID-19. The J gene is TRBJ2-1, the V gene TRBV9, with 8 bases aligning to TRBD2. The sample consisted of PBMCs or T cells enriched from blood (not recorded which). The DNA for the CDR3 is TGTGCCAGCAGCGTAGGGGAGCGGGGGAACAATGAGCAGTTCTTC. Translating it yields CASSVGERGNNEQFF.